These 17 T cell receptor beta chains were all obtained from the same sample, sequenced in a study of blood T cells in healthy people across ages. A sample-barcoded 5' primer and a J-beta primer mix were used in a second PCR of roughly 7 to 11 cycles. TCRdb used MiXCR to reprocess the 5' RACE reads, holding one entry per CDR3 protein. The sample has 700,000 or so distinct CDR3 sequences, roughly two fifths seen once. Input material: blood. Receptors originate from an elderly man in good health.

In its sample, this clonotype was seen many times. The chain carries TRBV15 and TRBJ2-7; 13 nucleotides match TRBD2. This CDR3 has 18 residues. The junction had 6 bases not matched to a gene; V was cut back by 1 base and J by 0 bases. Germline CDR1 reads LNHNV; CDR2 reads YYDKDF (reference sequence). The CDR3 DNA is TGTGCCACCAGCAGAGCAGCTGGACTAGCGGGAGTCTCCTACGAGCAGTACTTC. It codes for CATSRAAGLAGVSYEQYF.

Only a few counts were recorded for this clonotype. V is TRBV4-1 and J is TRBJ2-1; tentative D call: TRBD1 (5 bases). The DNA end lines up better with TRBJ2-7; the J call may be wrong. CDR1 is MGHRA and CDR2 is YSYEKL in the germline V gene. The CDR3 consists of 13 residues. The CDR3 nucleotides read TGCGCCAGCAGGGACAACTCCTACAATGAGCAGTACTTC. It is translated as CASRDNSYNEQYF.

The chain is built from TRBV6-2 or TRBV6-3 and TRBJ2-3; possible D gene TRBD1, 5 bases. Between the trimmed V and J ends, which lost 5 bases and 13 bases, there was a span of 19 bases. The germline CDR1 and CDR2 sequences are MNHEY and SVGEGT. The CDR3 runs to 13 residues. CDR3: CASSEEYDRFEYF. The CDR3, as DNA: TGTGCCAGCAGTGAGGAATACGACAGATTTGAGTATTTT.

V is TRBV28 and J is TRBJ1-2; tentatively, D is TRBD1 (5 bases). The CDR3 is 13 amino acids. The germline gives CDR1 MDHEN, CDR2 SYDVKM. Trimming took 6 bases from V and 5 from J, leaving 13 bases between them. The DNA for the CDR3 is TGTGCCAGCAGCCAGGACAAATTATATGGCTACACCTTC. This gives the protein CASSQDKLYGYTF.

Details on this clonotype: This may stem from a read error, because a much larger clone lies one nucleotide away. The rearrangement uses TRBV5-1 and TRBJ2-1, with D tentatively TRBD1 or TRBD2 (5 bases each). The CDR3 is 17 residues long. V was shortened by 3 bases and J by 13 bases, with 29 bases between the two germline ends. Germline CDR1 reads SGHRS; CDR2 reads YFSETQ. DNA for the CDR3: TGCGCCAGCAGCTCCGGGGTGCAGGGCTTCCAGTGGGAGACCCAGTTCTTC. Encoded protein: CASSSGVQGFQWETQFF.

Remarks on this clonotype: This may come from a read error, since a much larger clone is one base off. This chain uses TRBV27 with TRBJ2-5; D gene unclear. CDR3 length: 13 amino acids. The germline V gene encodes CDR1 MNHEY and CDR2 SMNVEV (reference sequence). The CDR3: CAGSFGTQETQYF. The DNA of the CDR3 is TGTGCCGGCAGTTTTGGCACTCAAGAGACCCAGTACTTC.

This clonotype was found a few times. This chain uses TRBV7-2 with TRBJ1-2; 7 bases agree with TRBD1. CDR1 and CDR2 from the germline V gene are SGHTA and FQGNSA. The CDR3 contains 15 residues. With 5 bases clipped from V and 4 bases from J, the junction kept 10 bases outside the gene matches. The CDR3 bases are TGTGCCAGCAGCCGAGACAGGGAGGACCGCTATGGCTACACCTTC. Its protein product is CASSRDREDRYGYTF.

There are a few counts of this clonotype. The rearrangement joins TRBV5-1 to TRBJ2-5, with a weak D call TRBD1 (6 bases). From germline, CDR1 is SGHRS and CDR2 YFSETQ. The CDR3 length is 13 residues. V was shortened by 4 bases and J by 3 bases, with 10 bases between the two germline ends. CDR3: CASSARTEETQYF. CDR3 sequence (DNA): TGCGCCAGCAGCGCGAGGACAGAAGAGACCCAGTACTTC.

This clonotype has a handful of counts. The chain links TRBV9 to TRBJ2-7; a weak D match, TRBD1 (6 bases). This CDR3 contains 14 residues. Trimming cost V 3 bases and J 3 bases, with 13 bases left between them. In germline, CDR1 is SGDLS, CDR2 YYNGEE. The CDR3 is CASSARQDFYEQYF. The CDR3 DNA reads TGTGCCAGCAGCGCCAGACAGGACTTCTACGAGCAGTACTTC.

This clonotype was found a few times. The V call is TRBV4-2, the J call TRBJ2-3; 15 positions agree with TRBD2. The junction had 1 base not matched to a gene; V was cut back by 0 bases and J by 6 bases. The CDR3 totals 16 residues. The V gene's germline CDR1 is LGHNA and CDR2 YNFKEQ. The CDR3 region has the DNA TGTGCCAGCAGCCAAGAGGGGACTAGCGGGAGGGATACGCAGTATTTT. It codes for CASSQEGTSGRDTQYF.

A few counts support this clonotype. This chain uses TRBV5-1 with TRBJ2-7; possibly TRBD1 for D (5 bases). V lost 4 bases to trimming and J lost 0 bases, with 14 bases between them. Germline V gene lookup returns CDR1 SGHRS and CDR2 YFSETQ. The CDR3 runs 15 residues. The CDR3 reads CASSPGHPASYEQYF. Here the CDR3 DNA reads TGCGCCAGCAGCCCAGGACACCCAGCCTCCTACGAGCAGTACTTC.

The V and J genes are TRBV12-3 or TRBV12-4 and TRBJ1-5; 7 bases line up with TRBD1. Losses at the gene ends were 2 bases for V and 6 bases for J; bases not matched to a gene: 13. The CDR3 is made up of 17 amino acids. In DNA, the CDR3 is TGTGCCAGCAGTTTAAGGCAGGGGGGGACGTTAGGTCAGCCCCAGCATTTT. This translates into CASSLRQGGTLGQPQHF.

Only a few counts were recorded for this clonotype. The V gene is TRBV7-6, the J gene TRBJ1-1; unclear D gene. Trimming stripped 4 bases from V and 2 bases from J, with 8 bases between. The CDR3 is made up of 13 amino acids. Germline V gene lookup returns CDR1 SGHVS and CDR2 FNYEAQ. The CDR3 sequence: CASSSDSNTEAFF. CDR3 coding DNA: TGTGCCAGCAGCTCCGACTCCAACACTGAAGCTTTCTTT.

The genes are TRBV24-1 and TRBJ2-5; 12 nucleotides agree with TRBD2. The end of the DNA is better explained by TRBJ2-7, so the J call may be wrong. Looked up from germline, CDR1 is KGHDR and CDR2 is SFDVKD. The CDR3 totals 14 residues. The CDR3 loop is CATSGTSGENEQYF. The CDR3 DNA reads as TGTGCCACCAGTGGGACTAGCGGGGAAAACGAGCAGTACTTC.

This clonotype has a handful of counts. V and J are TRBV7-3 and TRBJ2-3; TRBD2 agrees at 9 bases. The ends lost 5 bases at V and 8 bases at J; junction bases unmatched: 11. The CDR3 is made up of 15 amino acids. Germline CDR1 SGHTA, CDR2 FQGTGA. CDR3 sequence: CASSPSGGPGGTQYF. CDR3 nucleotide sequence: TGTGCCAGCAGCCCAAGCGGGGGGCCTGGTGGTACGCAGTATTTT.

This chain connects TRBV4-1 to TRBJ1-1; D possibly corresponds to TRBD1 (6 bases). CDR3 length equals 15 residues. Between the trimmed V and J ends, which lost 4 bases and 0 bases, there was a span of 12 bases. CDR1 and CDR2 (germline): MGHRA, YSYEKL. The CDR3: CASSPNGGLNTEAFF. The CDR3 nucleotides are TGCGCCAGCAGCCCGAATGGGGGGCTGAACACTGAAGCTTTCTTT.

This clonotype was seen ten or more times. The chain has TRBV6-1 and TRBJ2-3; possibly TRBD2 for D (7 bases). The CDR3 is 16 residues long. In germline, CDR1 is MNHNS, CDR2 SASEGT. The V gene lost 4 bases and the J gene lost 0 bases, with 14 bases spanning the gap. The DNA for the CDR3 is TGTGCCAGCAGTGGGGGGGGCCAACCTAGCACAGATACGCAGTATTTT. Translating gives CASSGGGQPSTDTQYF.